This TCR beta chain was sequenced in a study of shared clonotypes between healthy human individuals. General study results and limits: The generation probabilities recorded for non-shared clonotypes fell below those of clonotypes shared by all four donors.

In the case of this clone: The target antigen is unknown.

Running of the assay took place at deep level. In the source study's methods: From ImmunoSEQ came sequences covering only the junction and carrying no quality scores, so filtering differed. Assay: immunoSEQ multiplex PCR; the TCRdb copy retains only in-frame clones and omits some. The V and J calls and clone size were taken over from that table, and D and trimming were inferred from the DNA. The data hold 950,000 to 1,100,000 clones, with about four fifths observed a single time. Germline V gives CDR1 LNHDA, CDR2 SQIVND (reference sequence). The J segment lost 7 bases and the V segment lost 9 bases, leaving 8 bases of the junction unmatched. The CDR3 covers 14 residues.

Material for sequencing was memory CD4+ T cells from PBMCs. As to subset: CD45RA-negative fraction. The clonotype originates from a man between 18 and 29 years old in good health. Some clones in this sample may be carry-over from other donors' samples. This chain joins TRBV19 and TRBJ2-2; 10 bases line up with TRBD1. CDR3 nucleotides: TGTGCCAGCAGAGACAGGGGGCGAATCGGGGAGCTGTTTTTT. This sequence encodes CASRDRGRIGELFF.